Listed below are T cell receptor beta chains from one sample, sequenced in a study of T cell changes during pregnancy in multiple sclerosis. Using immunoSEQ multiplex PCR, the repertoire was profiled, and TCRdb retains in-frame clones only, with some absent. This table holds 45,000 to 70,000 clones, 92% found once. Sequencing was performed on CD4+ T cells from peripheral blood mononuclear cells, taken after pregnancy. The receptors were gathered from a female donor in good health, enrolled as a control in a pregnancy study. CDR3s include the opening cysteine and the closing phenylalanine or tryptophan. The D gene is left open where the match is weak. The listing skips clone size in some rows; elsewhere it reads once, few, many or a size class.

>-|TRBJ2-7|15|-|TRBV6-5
CASSYSGQYPNEQYF
TGTGCCAGCAGTTACTCCGGACAGTACCCCAACGAGCAGTACTTC
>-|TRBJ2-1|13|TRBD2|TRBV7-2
CASSPQLAGVLFF
TGTGCCAGCAGCCCGCAACTAGCGGGGGTATTGTTCTTC
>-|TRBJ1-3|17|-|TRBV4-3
CASSQDKSYRAGNTIYF
TGCGCCAGCAGCCAAGATAAATCGTACAGGGCCGGAAACACCATATATTTT
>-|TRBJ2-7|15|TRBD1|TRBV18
CASSRWTGANYEQYF
TGTGCCAGCTCTCGATGGACAGGGGCTAACTACGAGCAGTACTTC
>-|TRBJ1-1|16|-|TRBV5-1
CASSSEWTAPNTEAFF
TGCGCCAGCAGCTCGGAATGGACAGCCCCGAACACTGAAGCTTTCTTT
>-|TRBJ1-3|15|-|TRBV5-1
CASSLEAQRGNTIYF
TGCGCCAGCAGCTTGGAAGCCCAGAGAGGGAACACCATATATTTT
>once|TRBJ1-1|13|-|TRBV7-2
CASSSDRNTEAFF
TGTGCCAGCAGCTCAGACAGAAACACTGAAGCTTTCTTT
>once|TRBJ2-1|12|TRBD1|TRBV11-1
CASSTQGVEQFF
TGTGCCAGCAGCACCCAGGGGGTTGAGCAGTTCTTC
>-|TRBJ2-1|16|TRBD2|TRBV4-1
CASSQPPSGGYNEQFF
TGCGCCAGCAGCCAACCCCCCAGCGGGGGCTACAATGAGCAGTTCTTC
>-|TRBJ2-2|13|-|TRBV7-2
CASSLLSTGELFF
TGTGCCAGCAGCTTATTATCTACCGGGGAGCTGTTTTTT
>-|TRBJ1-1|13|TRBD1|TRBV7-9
CASSLTGGTEAFF
TGTGCCAGCAGCCTCACAGGGGGCACTGAAGCTTTCTTT
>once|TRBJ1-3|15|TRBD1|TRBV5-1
CASSLGGQGSNTIYF
TGCGCCAGCAGCTTGGGGGGACAGGGAAGCAACACCATATATTTT
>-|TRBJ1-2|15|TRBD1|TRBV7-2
CASVQGRNPSYGYTF
TGTGCCAGCGTACAGGGGCGCAACCCCTCCTATGGCTACACCTTC
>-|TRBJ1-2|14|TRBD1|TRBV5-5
CASSLGQAVYGYTF
TGTGCCAGCAGCTTAGGACAGGCCGTCTATGGCTACACCTTC
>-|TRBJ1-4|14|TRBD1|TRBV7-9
CASSPDRGVEKLFF
TGTGCCAGCAGCCCGGACAGGGGCGTTGAAAAACTGTTTTTT
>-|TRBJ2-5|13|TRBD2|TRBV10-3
CAISEAGEETQYF
TGTGCCATCAGTGAAGCGGGGGAAGAGACCCAGTACTTC
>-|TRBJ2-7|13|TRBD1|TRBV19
CASSRDSDYEQYF
TGTGCCAGTAGCAGGGACAGTGACTACGAGCAGTACTTC
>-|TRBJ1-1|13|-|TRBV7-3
CASSPNGGQRAFF
TGTGCCAGCAGCCCGAATGGCGGACAGCGAGCTTTCTTT
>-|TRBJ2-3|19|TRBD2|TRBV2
CASTPDGLAGGVSTDTQYF
TGTGCCAGCACCCCGGACGGACTAGCGGGGGGCGTTAGCACAGATACGCAGTATTTT
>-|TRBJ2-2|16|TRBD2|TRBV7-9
CASSQAGAPNTGELFF
TGTGCCAGCAGCCAAGCGGGGGCCCCGAACACCGGGGAGCTGTTTTTT
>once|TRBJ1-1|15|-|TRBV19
CASSIRGQGNTEAFF
TGTGCCAGTAGTATAAGGGGCCAGGGGAACACTGAAGCTTTCTTT
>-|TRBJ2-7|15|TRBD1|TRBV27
CASSSRDRLIHEQYF
TGTGCCAGCAGTTCCCGGGACAGGCTCATCCACGAGCAGTACTTC
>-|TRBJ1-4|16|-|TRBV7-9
CASSSPIGAPNEKLFF
TGTGCCAGCAGCTCCCCTATAGGAGCCCCTAATGAAAAACTGTTTTTT
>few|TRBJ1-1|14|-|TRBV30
CAWSVRGGNTEAFF
TGTGCCTGGAGTGTAAGAGGGGGGAACACTGAAGCTTTCTTT
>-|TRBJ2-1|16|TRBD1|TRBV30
CAWTLRGGSSYNEQFF
TGTGCCTGGACCCTCCGAGGGGGCAGCTCCTACAATGAGCAGTTCTTC
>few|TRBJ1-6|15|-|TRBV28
CASSPPRGNNSPLHF
TGTGCCAGCAGCCCCCCACGGGGGAATAATTCACCCCTCCACTTT
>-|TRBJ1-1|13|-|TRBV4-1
CASSHRWSSEAFF
TGCGCCAGCAGCCATCGGTGGTCTTCTGAAGCTTTCTTT
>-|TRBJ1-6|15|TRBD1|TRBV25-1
CASSEGTGRNSPLHF
TGTGCCAGCAGTGAAGGGACAGGGCGGAATTCACCCCTCCACTTT
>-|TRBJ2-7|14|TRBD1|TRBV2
CASSRQGSSYEQYF
TGTGCCAGCAGCAGACAGGGGAGCTCCTACGAGCAGTACTTC
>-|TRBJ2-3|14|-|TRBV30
CAWSGLAGTDTQYF
TGTGCCTGGAGTGGGTTAGCCGGCACAGATACGCAGTATTTT
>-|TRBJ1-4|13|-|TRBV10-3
CAIRGQTNEKLFF
TGTGCCATCAGGGGACAAACTAATGAAAAACTGTTTTTT
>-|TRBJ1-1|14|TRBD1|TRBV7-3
CASSFTGGGTEAFF
TGTGCCAGCAGCTTCACAGGGGGCGGAACTGAAGCTTTCTTT
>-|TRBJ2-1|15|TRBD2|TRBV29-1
CSVEATSGGRYEQFF
TGCAGCGTTGAAGCGACCAGCGGGGGTCGCTATGAGCAGTTCTTC
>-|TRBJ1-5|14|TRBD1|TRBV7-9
CASSHRGSNQPQHF
TGTGCCAGCAGCCACAGGGGTAGCAATCAGCCCCAGCATTTT
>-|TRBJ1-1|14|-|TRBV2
CASSDLGANTEAFF
TGTGCCAGCAGTGATCTGGGGGCGAACACTGAAGCTTTCTTT
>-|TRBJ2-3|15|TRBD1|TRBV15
CATSGDRGGPDTQYF
TGTGCCACCAGCGGAGACAGGGGTGGCCCAGATACGCAGTATTTT
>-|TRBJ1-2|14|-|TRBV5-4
CASSFGRGSGGYTF
TGTGCCAGCAGCTTTGGTCGGGGATCAGGCGGCTACACCTTC
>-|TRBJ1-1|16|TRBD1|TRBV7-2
CASSLTPAGGGSEAFF
TGTGCCAGCAGCTTAACCCCGGCAGGGGGCGGGAGTGAAGCTTTCTTT
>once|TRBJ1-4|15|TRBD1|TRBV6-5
CASSSGGATNEKLFF
TGTGCCAGCAGTTCAGGGGGTGCAACTAATGAAAAACTGTTTTTT
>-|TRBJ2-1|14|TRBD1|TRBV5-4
CASSDHRGRSEQFF
TGTGCCAGCAGCGATCACAGGGGGAGGAGTGAGCAGTTCTTC
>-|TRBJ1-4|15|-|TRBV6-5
CASSYRRPTNEKLFF
TGTGCCAGCAGTTACCGCAGGCCAACTAATGAAAAACTGTTTTTT
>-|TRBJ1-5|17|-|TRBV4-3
CASSQDEGVEGNQPQHF
TGCGCCAGCAGCCAAGATGAAGGGGTGGAAGGCAATCAGCCCCAGCATTTT
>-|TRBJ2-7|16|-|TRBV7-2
CASSHTRTGFSYEQYF
TGTGCCAGCAGCCATACGCGGACGGGATTTTCCTACGAGCAGTACTTC
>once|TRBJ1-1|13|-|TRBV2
CARSTDTNTEAFF
TGTGCCAGATCAACGGACACGAACACTGAAGCTTTCTTT
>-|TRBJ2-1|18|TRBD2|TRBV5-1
CASSSGLALPTMSRDTFF
TGCGCCAGCAGCTCGGGACTAGCGCTTCCTACAATGAGCAGGGACACCTTCTTC
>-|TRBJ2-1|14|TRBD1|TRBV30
CACRVADRDNEQFF
TGTGCCTGCCGTGTGGCGGACAGGGACAATGAGCAGTTCTTC
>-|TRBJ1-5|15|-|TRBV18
CASSQGMISNQPQHF
TGTGCCAGCTCACAGGGGATGATAAGCAATCAGCCCCAGCATTTT
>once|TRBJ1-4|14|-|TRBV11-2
CASSLAGLNEKLFF
TGTGCCAGCAGCTTGGCAGGACTTAATGAAAAACTGTTTTTT
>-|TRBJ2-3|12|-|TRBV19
CASRSTTDTQYF
TGTGCCAGTAGGAGTACCACAGATACGCAGTATTTT
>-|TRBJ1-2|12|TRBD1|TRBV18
CASSPNRGGYTF
TGTGCCAGCTCACCCAACAGGGGTGGCTACACCTTC